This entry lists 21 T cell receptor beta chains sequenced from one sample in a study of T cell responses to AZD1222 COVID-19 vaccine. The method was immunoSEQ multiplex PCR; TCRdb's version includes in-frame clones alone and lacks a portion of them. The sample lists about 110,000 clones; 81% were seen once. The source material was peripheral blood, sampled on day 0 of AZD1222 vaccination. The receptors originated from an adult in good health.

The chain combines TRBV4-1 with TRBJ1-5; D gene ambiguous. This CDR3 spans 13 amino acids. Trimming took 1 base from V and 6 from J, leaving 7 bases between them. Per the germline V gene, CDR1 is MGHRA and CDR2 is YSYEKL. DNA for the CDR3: TGCGCCAGCAGCCAAGTTTTGGGTCAGCCCCAGCATTTT. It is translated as CASSQVLGQPQHF.

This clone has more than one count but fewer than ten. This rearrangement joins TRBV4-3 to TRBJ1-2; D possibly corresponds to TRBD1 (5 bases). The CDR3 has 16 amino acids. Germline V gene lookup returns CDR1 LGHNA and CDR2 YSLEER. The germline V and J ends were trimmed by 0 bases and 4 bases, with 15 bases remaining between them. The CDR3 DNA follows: TGCGCCAGCAGCCAAGATGGTGGCAGGGCTCTCTATGGCTACACCTTC. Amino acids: CASSQDGGRALYGYTF.

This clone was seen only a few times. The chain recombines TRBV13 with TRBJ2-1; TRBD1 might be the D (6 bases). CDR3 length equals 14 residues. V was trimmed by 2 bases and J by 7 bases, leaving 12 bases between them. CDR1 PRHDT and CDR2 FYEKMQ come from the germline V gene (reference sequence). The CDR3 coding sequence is TGTGCCAGCAGCTTAAGACAGGCTGGAAATGAGCAGTTCTTC. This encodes CASSLRQAGNEQFF.

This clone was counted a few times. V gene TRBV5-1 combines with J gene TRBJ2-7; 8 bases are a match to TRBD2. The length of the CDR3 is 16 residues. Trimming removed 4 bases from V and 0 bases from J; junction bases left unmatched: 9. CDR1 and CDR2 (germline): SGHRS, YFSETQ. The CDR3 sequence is CASSRLGLATSYEQYF. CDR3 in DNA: TGCGCCAGCAGCCGCCTCGGACTAGCCACCTCCTACGAGCAGTACTTC. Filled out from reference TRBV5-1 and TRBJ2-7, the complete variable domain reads KAGVTQTPRYLIKTRGQQVTLSCSPISGHRSVSWYQQTPGQGLQFLFEYFSETQRNKGNFPGRFSGRQFSNSRSEMNVSTLELGDSALYLCASSRLGLATSYEQYFGPGTRLTVT.

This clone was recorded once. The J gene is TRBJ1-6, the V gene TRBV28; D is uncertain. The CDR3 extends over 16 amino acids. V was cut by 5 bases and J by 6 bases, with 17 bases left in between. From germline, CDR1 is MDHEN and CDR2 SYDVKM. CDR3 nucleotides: TGTGCCAGCAGTGGAGGGTCCGTGGGAGGTAATTCACCCCTCCACTTT. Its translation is CASSGGSVGGNSPLHF.

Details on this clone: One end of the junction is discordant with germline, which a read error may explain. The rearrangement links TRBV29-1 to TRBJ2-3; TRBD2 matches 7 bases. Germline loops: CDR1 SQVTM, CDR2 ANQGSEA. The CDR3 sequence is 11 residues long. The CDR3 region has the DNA TGCAGCGTTGAAGAATCGGGGACTAAAAATTTT. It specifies CSVEESGTKNF.

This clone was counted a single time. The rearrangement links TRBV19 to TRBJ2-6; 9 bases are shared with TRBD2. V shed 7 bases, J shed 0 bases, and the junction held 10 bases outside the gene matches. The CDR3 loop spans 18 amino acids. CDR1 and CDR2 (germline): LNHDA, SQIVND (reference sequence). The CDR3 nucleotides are TGTGCCAGTACCCCATTGACTAGCGGTTACTCTGGGGCCAACGTCCTGACTTTC. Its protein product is CASTPLTSGYSGANVLTF. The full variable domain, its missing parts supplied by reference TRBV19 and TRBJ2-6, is DGGITQSPKYLFRKEGQNVTLSCEQNLNHDAMYWYRQDPGQGLRLIYYSQIVNDFQKGDIAEGYSVSREKKESFPLTVTSAQKNPTAFYLCASTPLTSGYSGANVLTFGAGSRLTVL.

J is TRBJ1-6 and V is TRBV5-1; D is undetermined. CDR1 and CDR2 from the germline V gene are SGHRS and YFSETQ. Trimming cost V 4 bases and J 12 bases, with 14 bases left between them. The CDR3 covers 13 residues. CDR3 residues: CASSMARREPLHF. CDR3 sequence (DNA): TGCGCCAGCAGCATGGCTCGTCGGGAACCCCTCCACTTT.

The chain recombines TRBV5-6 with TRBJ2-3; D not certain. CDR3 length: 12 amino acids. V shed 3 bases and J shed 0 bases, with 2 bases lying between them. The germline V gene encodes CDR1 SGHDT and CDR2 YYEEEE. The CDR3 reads CASSYSTDTQYF. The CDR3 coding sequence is TGTGCCAGCAGCTACAGCACAGATACGCAGTATTTT.

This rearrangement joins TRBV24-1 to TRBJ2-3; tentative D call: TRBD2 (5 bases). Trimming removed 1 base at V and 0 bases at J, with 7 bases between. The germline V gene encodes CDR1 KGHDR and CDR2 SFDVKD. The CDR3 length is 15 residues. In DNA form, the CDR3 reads TGTGCCACCAGTGATTTTGGGAGAAGCACAGATACGCAGTATTTT. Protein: CATSDFGRSTDTQYF.

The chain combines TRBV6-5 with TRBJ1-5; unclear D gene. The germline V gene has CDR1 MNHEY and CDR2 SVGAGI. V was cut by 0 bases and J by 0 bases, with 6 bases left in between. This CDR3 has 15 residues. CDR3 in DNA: TGTGCCAGCAGTTACTCGGCCCTTAGCAATCAGCCCCAGCATTTT. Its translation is CASSYSALSNQPQHF.

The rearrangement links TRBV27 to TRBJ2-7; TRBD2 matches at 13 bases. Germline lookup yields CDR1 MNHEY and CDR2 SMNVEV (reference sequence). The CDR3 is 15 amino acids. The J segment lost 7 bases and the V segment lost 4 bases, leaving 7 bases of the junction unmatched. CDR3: CASSSPGLAGREQYF. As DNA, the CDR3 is TGTGCCAGCAGTTCGCCGGGACTAGCGGGACGAGAGCAGTACTTC.

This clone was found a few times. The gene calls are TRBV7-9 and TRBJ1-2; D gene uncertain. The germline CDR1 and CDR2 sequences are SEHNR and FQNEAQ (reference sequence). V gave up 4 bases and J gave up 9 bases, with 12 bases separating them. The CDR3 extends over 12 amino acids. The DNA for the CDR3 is TGTGCCAGCAGCTCCTCCGGGCTTCGCTACACCTTC. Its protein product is CASSSSGLRYTF.

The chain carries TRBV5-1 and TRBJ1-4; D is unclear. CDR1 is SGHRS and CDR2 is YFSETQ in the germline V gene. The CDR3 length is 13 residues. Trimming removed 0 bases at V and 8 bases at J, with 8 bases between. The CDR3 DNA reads TGCGCCAGCAGCTTGGGGTTTGGCGAAAAACTGTTTTTT. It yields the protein CASSLGFGEKLFF.

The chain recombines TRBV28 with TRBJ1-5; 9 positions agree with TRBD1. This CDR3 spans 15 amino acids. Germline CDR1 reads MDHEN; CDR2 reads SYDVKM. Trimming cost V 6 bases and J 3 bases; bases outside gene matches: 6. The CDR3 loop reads CASRPGTGHNQPQHF. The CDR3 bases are TGTGCCAGCAGACCCGGGACAGGGCACAATCAGCCCCAGCATTTT. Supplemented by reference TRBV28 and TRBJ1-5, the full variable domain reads DVKVTQSSRYLVKRTGEKVFLECVQDMDHENMFWYRQDPGLGLRLIYFSYDVKMKEKGDIPEGYSVSREKKERFSLILESASTNQTSMYLCASRPGTGHNQPQHFGDGTRLSIL.

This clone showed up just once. The CDR3 loop reads CATAGPGGSQPQHF. In nucleotides, the CDR3 is TGTGCCACCGCGGGGCCAGGGGGCAGCCAGCCCCAGCATTTT. The chain links TRBV19 to TRBJ1-5; 8 bases agree with TRBD1. V shed 10 bases and J 7 bases; nucleotides not matched to a gene: 12. There are 14 residues in the CDR3. Germline loops: CDR1 LNHDA, CDR2 SQIVND (reference sequence).

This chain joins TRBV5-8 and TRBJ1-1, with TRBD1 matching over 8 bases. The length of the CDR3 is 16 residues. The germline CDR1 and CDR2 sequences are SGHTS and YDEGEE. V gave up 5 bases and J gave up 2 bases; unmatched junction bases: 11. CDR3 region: CASSPWTGMINTEAFF. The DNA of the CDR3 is TGTGCCAGCAGTCCCTGGACAGGGATGATCAACACTGAAGCTTTCTTT.

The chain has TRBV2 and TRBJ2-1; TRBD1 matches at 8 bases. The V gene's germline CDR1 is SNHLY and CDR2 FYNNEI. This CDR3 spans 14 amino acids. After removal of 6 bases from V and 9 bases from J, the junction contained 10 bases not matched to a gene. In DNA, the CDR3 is TGTGCCAGCAGACGAGGACAGGGCGATAGTGAGCAGTTCTTC. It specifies CASRRGQGDSEQFF. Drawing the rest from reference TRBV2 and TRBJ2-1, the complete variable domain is EPEVTQTPSHQVTQMGQEVILRCVPISNHLYFYWYRQILGQKVEFLVSFYNNEISEKSEIFDDQFSVERPDGSNFTLKIRSTKLEDSAMYFCASRRGQGDSEQFFGPGTRLTVL.

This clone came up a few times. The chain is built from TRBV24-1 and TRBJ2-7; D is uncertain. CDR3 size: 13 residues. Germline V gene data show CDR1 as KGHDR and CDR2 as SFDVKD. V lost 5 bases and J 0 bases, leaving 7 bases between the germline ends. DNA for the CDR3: TGTGCCACCAGTGGCACAAACTCCTACGAGCAGTACTTC. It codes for CATSGTNSYEQYF.

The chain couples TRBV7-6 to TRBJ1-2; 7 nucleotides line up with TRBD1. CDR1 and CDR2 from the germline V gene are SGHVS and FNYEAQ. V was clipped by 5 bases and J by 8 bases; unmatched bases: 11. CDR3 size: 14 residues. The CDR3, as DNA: TGTGCCAGCAGCACCCTAACAGGGGTGGGAGGCTACACCTTC. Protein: CASSTLTGVGGYTF.

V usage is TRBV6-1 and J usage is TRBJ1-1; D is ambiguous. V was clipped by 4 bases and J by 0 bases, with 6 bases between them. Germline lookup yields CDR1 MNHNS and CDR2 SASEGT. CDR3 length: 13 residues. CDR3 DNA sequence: TGTGCCAGCAGTGGAGCGATGAACACTGAAGCTTTCTTT. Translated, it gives CASSGAMNTEAFF.